These 20 T cell receptor beta chains were sequenced from one sample in a study of blood T cell repertoires in COVID-19. This table comes from immunoSEQ multiplex PCR, and its TCRdb copy is limited to in-frame clones, with some not included. The table shows approximately 220,000 clones, with just over 85% occurring only once. Sequencing input: PBMCs or T cells enriched from blood (not recorded which). These receptors all come from a woman in her thirties or forties with acute COVID-19.

This clone has just a few counts. V gene TRBV6-4 combines with J gene TRBJ1-6; a possible D gene is TRBD1 (6 bases). CDR1 MRHNA and CDR2 SNTAGT come from the germline V gene. This CDR3 has 16 residues. Trimming left V 0 bases short and J 7 bases short, with 13 bases between. The CDR3 DNA reads as TGTGCCAGCAGTGACTCGAGTGGGGGCGAAAATTCACCCCTCCACTTT. Its protein is CASSDSSGGENSPLHF.

Written as DNA, the CDR3 is TGTGCCAGCAGCTTAGCTGGGCCCAGTCCGTATGGCTACACCTTC. Its translation is CASSLAGPSPYGYTF. The J gene is TRBJ1-2, the V gene TRBV7-9; D unclear. The CDR3 sequence is 15 residues long. The germline gives CDR1 SEHNR, CDR2 FQNEAQ (reference sequence). Trimming took 0 bases from V and 5 from J, leaving 13 bases between them.

In this sample, this clone turned up once. CDR3 nucleotides: TGTGCCAGCAGCCTCCGGGACAGGGGTACTGAAGCTTTCTTT. Translation: CASSLRDRGTEAFF. The chain employs TRBV6-5 and TRBJ1-1; 10 bases align to TRBD1. CDR1 and CDR2 from the germline V gene are MNHEY and SVGAGI. J lost 5 bases, V lost 6 bases, and 6 bases had no gene match. The CDR3 is made up of 14 amino acids.

The chain is built from TRBV5-1 and TRBJ1-2; D not resolved. CDR3 length equals 14 residues. CDR1 SGHRS and CDR2 YFSETQ come from the germline V gene. Trimming took off 1 base at V and 8 bases at J, with 15 bases between the two ends. The CDR3 DNA is TGCGCCAGCAGCTTGAAGCAGACTTCCTCCGGCTACACCTTC. Protein: CASSLKQTSSGYTF.

The rearrangement uses TRBV24-1 and TRBJ2-5; D is unclear. Trimming pared 5 bases from V and 0 bases from J, leaving 9 bases between. The CDR3 has 14 amino acids. CDR1 and CDR2 (germline): KGHDR, SFDVKD. The CDR3 bases are TGTGCCACCAGTGGAGCGAAGGACCAAGAGACCCAGTACTTC. Translated, it gives CATSGAKDQETQYF.

This chain joins TRBV5-1 and TRBJ1-1; TRBD1 is a possible D gene (6 bases). Trimming left V 4 bases short and J 4 bases short, with 14 bases between. CDR3 length: 14 amino acids. Looked up from germline, CDR1 is SGHRS and CDR2 is YFSETQ. CDR3 sequence (DNA): TGCGCCAGCAGCGTACAGGGTGGTAGCACTGAAGCTTTCTTT. Translating it yields CASSVQGGSTEAFF.

In nucleotides, the CDR3 is TGTGCCAGCAGCCTCCGTAGCGGGGGTAGCTACAATGAGCAGTTCTTC. As protein: CASSLRSGGSYNEQFF. The V call is TRBV7-2, the J call TRBJ2-1; 9 positions agree with TRBD2. The CDR3 is 16 residues long. Germline-derived CDR1 and CDR2 are SGHTA and FQGNSA. Germline trimming cut 5 bases from V and 3 bases from J; bases unmatched to any gene: 8.

The chain links TRBV5-1 to TRBJ1-5; TRBD1 is a possible D gene (5 bases). The ends were cut back, 3 bases at V and 7 bases at J, with 14 bases in the middle. Germline V gives CDR1 SGHRS, CDR2 YFSETQ. This CDR3 has 14 amino acids. This CDR3 reads CASSWGPEEQPQHF. The CDR3 DNA sequence: TGCGCCAGCAGCTGGGGCCCCGAGGAACAGCCCCAGCATTTT.

This clone is a singleton in its sample. The chain employs TRBV2 and TRBJ1-6; D is unclear. Trimming took off 2 bases at V and 4 bases at J, with 12 bases between the two ends. CDR1 is SNHLY, CDR2 FYNNEI, per germline. CDR3 length: 16 residues. The CDR3 loop is CASSERSGLYNSPLHF. The CDR3 DNA reads as TGTGCCAGCAGTGAAAGGTCAGGACTATATAATTCACCCCTCCACTTT.

This clone was counted a few times. CDR3 DNA sequence: TGTGCCAGCAGAGATTACACTGGAAACACCATATATTTT. The encoded protein is CASRDYTGNTIYF. The chain has TRBV6-5 and TRBJ1-3; D is unresolved. The germline gives CDR1 MNHEY, CDR2 SVGAGI. The CDR3 spans 13 residues. V lost 6 bases and J lost 2, with 8 bases in between.

The chain combines TRBV19 with TRBJ2-3, with D unclear. CDR1 and CDR2 from the germline V gene are LNHDA and SQIVND (reference sequence). The CDR3 runs to 16 residues. Trimming removed 6 bases at V and 3 bases at J, with 19 bases between. As DNA, the CDR3 is TGTGCCAGTAGCCGAAGACACAGTCGCGATACAGATACGCAGTATTTT. Residues: CASSRRHSRDTDTQYF.

The chain has TRBV30 and TRBJ1-4; 7 nucleotides align to TRBD1. The CDR3 totals 13 residues. Per germline, CDR1 GTSNPN and CDR2 SVGIG (reference sequence). V shed 5 bases, J shed 8 bases, and the junction held 8 bases outside the gene matches. The CDR3 region has the DNA TGTGCCTGGGGAACAGGGGCTATAGAAAAACTGTTTTTT. This codes for CAWGTGAIEKLFF.

The chain has TRBV29-1 and TRBJ1-1, with a possible D match to TRBD1 (5 bases). Germline lookup yields CDR1 SQVTM and CDR2 ANQGSEA. The CDR3 runs 13 residues. Deletions cut 6 bases from V and 5 bases from J, with 16 bases between. CDR3 DNA: TGCAGCGTCGGGGGGGTTTTCGAAACTGAAGCTTTCTTT. Its protein is CSVGGVFETEAFF. The complete variable domain, with remaining parts taken from reference TRBV29-1 and TRBJ1-1, reads SAVISQKPSRDICQRGTSLTIQCQVDSQVTMMFWYRQQPGQSLTLIATANQGSEATYESGFVIDKFPISRPNLTFSTLTVSNMSPEDSSIYLCSVGGVFETEAFFGQGTRLTVV.

The CDR3 DNA reads as TGTGCCAGCAGCCGGATCAGGGGGCTGACAGATACGCAGTATTTT. Residues: CASSRIRGLTDTQYF. This chain joins TRBV7-2 and TRBJ2-3; 8 bases fit TRBD1. This CDR3 has 15 residues. Germline V CDR1 and CDR2: SGHTA, FQGNSA. Trimming removed 5 bases from V and 3 bases from J; junction bases left unmatched: 7.

The rearrangement uses TRBV27 and TRBJ1-5, with D possibly matching TRBD1 (6 bases). This CDR3 has 13 residues. The germline V and J ends were trimmed by 5 bases and 6 bases, with 11 bases remaining between them. CDR1 is MNHEY, CDR2 SMNVEV, per germline (reference sequence). The CDR3 DNA reads TGTGCCAGCAGTCAACAGGGTAGTCAGCCCCAGCATTTT. The encoded protein is CASSQQGSQPQHF.

This chain links TRBV6-4 with TRBJ2-1, with a tentative D call TRBD1 (5 bases). Trimming pared 3 bases from V and 5 bases from J, leaving 8 bases between. The CDR3 is 13 amino acids. Germline V CDR1 and CDR2: MRHNA, SNTAGT. CDR3 bases: TGTGCCAGCAGTGATCGACAGAACAATGAGCAGTTCTTC. Translating it yields CASSDRQNNEQFF.

The chain combines TRBV7-2 with TRBJ1-6; tentative D call: TRBD1 (5 bases). V was shortened by 1 base and J by 10 bases, with 17 bases between the two germline ends. The germline V gene encodes CDR1 SGHTA and CDR2 FQGNSA. The CDR3 is 16 residues long. The CDR3: CASSLVSGGWESPLHF. The CDR3 coding sequence is TGTGCCAGCAGCTTAGTTTCCGGGGGTTGGGAATCACCCCTCCACTTT.

This clone was seen a single time. The chain has TRBV10-2 and TRBJ1-1; TRBD1 matches at 7 bases. CDR1 and CDR2 (germline): WSHSY, SAAADI. The CDR3 spans 15 residues. Trimming at V came to 2 bases and at J to 5 bases, leaving 8 bases not matched to a gene. The CDR3 loop is CASSERTGRGTEAFF. The CDR3 DNA reads as TGCGCCAGCAGTGAGCGGACAGGACGAGGGACTGAAGCTTTCTTT.

This chain joins TRBV7-2 and TRBJ1-4; 7 bases align to TRBD1. Unmatched junction bases numbered 6, after V lost 4 bases and J lost 4 bases. CDR3 length: 15 residues. Germline V gene sequence: CDR1 SGHTA, CDR2 FQGNSA. CDR3 nucleotides: TGTGCCAGCAGCTCCAGACAGGGAAATAATGAAAAACTGTTTTTT. Protein product: CASSSRQGNNEKLFF.

This clone was recorded once. The chain recombines TRBV6-2 or TRBV6-3 with TRBJ1-2; D gene uncertain. Germline values: CDR1 MNHEY, CDR2 SVGEGT. V was pared by 0 bases and J by 4 bases, with 9 bases between. This CDR3 contains 14 residues. CDR3 nucleotide sequence: TGTGCCAGCAGTTACTCACCCAGAGGCTATGGCTACACCTTC. Translation: CASSYSPRGYGYTF.